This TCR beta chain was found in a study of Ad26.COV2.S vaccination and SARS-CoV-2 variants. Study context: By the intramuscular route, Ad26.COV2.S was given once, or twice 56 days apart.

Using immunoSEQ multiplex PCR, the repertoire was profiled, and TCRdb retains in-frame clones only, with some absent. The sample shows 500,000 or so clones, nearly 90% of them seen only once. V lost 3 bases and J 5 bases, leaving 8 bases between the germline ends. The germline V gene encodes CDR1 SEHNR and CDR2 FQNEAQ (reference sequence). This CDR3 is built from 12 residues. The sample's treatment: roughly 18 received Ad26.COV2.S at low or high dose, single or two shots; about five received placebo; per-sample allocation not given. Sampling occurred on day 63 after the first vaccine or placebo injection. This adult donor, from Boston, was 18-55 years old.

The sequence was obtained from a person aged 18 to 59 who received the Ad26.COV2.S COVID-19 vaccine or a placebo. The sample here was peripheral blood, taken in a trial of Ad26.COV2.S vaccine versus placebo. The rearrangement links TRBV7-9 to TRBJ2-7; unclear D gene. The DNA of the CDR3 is TGTGCCAGCAGCTTTGGCCGTGACGAGCAGTACGTC. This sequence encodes CASSFGRDEQYV.